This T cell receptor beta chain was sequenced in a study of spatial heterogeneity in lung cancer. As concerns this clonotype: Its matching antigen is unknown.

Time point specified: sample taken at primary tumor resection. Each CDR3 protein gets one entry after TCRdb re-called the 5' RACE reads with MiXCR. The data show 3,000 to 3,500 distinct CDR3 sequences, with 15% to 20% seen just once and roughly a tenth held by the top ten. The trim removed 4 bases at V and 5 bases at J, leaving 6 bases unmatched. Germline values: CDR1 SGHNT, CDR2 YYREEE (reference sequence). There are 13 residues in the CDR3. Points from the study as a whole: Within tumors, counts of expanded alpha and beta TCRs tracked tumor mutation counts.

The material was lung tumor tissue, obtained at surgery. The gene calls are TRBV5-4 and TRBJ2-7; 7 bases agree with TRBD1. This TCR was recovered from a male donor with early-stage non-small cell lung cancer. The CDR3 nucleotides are TGTGCCAGCAGCCTACGACAGGGAAACGAGCAGTACTTC. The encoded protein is CASSLRQGNEQYF. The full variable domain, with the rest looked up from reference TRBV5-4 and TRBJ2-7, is ETGVTQSPTHLIKTRGQQVTLRCSSQSGHNTVSWYQQALGQGPQFIFQYYREEENGRGNFPPRFSGLQFPNYSSELNVNALELDDSALYLCASSLRQGNEQYFGPGTRLTVT.